This T cell receptor (beta chain) emerged from a study of blood T cell repertoires in COVID-19 (dated by TCRdb to between 2020 and 2021). Background on the whole study: Samples covering the acute and convalescent phases of COVID-19 were provided by collaborators in the United States, Italy and Spain. Samples came from the ongoing ImmuneRACE study (first 160 participants) plus 1,254 subjects from 6 global collaborators. The repertoires were released in a freely available public database intended as a resource for research on the immune response to SARS-CoV-2. A de-identified subject ID, COVID-19 status, age in years and sex were almost always included in the sample metadata. The material from the prospective study consisted of cDNA or gDNA derived from T cells, B-cell-depleted T cells, or PBMCs. Subjects who had been exposed to COVID-19, were actively infected with it, or had recovered from it provided the deeply sampled blood TCRbeta repertoires that made up the dataset. HLA class I and class II types, where available, came from metadata supplied by the sample provider rather than from assay-based typing. General conclusions and limits of the study: How much clinical and demographic metadata was included differed by source and by participant, and the metadata was provided uncurated.

Worth noting for this clone: Which antigen it targets is not known. Base qualities are not provided; no much larger clone lies one nucleotide away.

TCRbeta CDR3 regions were amplified from genomic DNA using the immunoSEQ Assay, a bias-controlled multiplex PCR. Under the source paper's analysis protocol: The number of nucleated cells in each sample was estimated from the amplification of reference gene primers within the assay. To quantify the absolute abundance of each unique TCRbeta CDR3 rearrangement, sequence reads were collapsed and filtered. For each sample, productive Simpson clonality was calculated as the square root of Simpson's diversity index over productive rearrangements. TCRdb stores this immuneACCESS table with in-frame sequences only. Part of the clones is absent; in the studies checked, under half of the shortfall reflects unresolved V genes, and no reason is known for the rest. Clone size and the V and J calls come from that table; the DNA yielded D and trimming. The sample has 250,000 to 350,000 clones on record, nearly 90% of them singletons. The ten biggest clones cover roughly 2.9% of the sample.

Participants in the prospective study were aged roughly 18 to 100 years, lived in 20 to 30 United States geographic areas, and enrolled through a virtual design. Cohort assignment in the prospective study relied on participant-reported clinical history from a screening survey and a study questionnaire. Exposed participants were defined as having been in contact with someone with a PCR-confirmed or clinician-diagnosed COVID-19 case within 2 weeks of study entry. Each participant in the prospective study had whole blood, serum and a nasopharyngeal or oropharyngeal swab collected by mobile phlebotomists. Over a roughly 2-month period, participants in the prospective study had the option of providing additional blood draws and questionnaires. Before DNA extraction, blood samples from the prospective study were shipped at room temperature or frozen. Reading the germline V gene gives CDR1 MNHEY and CDR2 SVGAGI. Trimming removed 5 bases from V and 1 base from J; the gene matches leave 4 bases unexplained. From the cysteine through the phenylalanine, the CDR3 covers 15 amino acids. Only the CDR3 part of the read is kept: 45 bases, read in frame from the first base.

The chain was built from TRBV6-5 and TRBJ2-7, and 11 bases in between align with TRBD1. The receptor was derived from a woman aged 50 to 60 who had been exposed to COVID-19. Sample: PBMCs or T cells enriched from blood (not recorded which). The CDR3 is CASSPRDRGSYEQYF. The nucleotide sequence reads as follows: TGTGCCAGCAGTCCCCGGGACAGGGGGTCCTACGAGCAGTACTTC.